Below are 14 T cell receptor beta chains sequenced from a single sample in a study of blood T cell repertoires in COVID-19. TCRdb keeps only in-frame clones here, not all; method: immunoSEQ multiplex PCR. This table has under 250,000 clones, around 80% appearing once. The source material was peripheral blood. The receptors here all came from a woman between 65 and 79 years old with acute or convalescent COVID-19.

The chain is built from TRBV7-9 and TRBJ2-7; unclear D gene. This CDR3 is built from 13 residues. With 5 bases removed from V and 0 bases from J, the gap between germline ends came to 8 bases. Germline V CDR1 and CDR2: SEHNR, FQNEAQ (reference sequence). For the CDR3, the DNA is TGTGCCAGCAGCGCCCGGAGCTCCTACGAGCAGTACTTC. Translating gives CASSARSSYEQYF.

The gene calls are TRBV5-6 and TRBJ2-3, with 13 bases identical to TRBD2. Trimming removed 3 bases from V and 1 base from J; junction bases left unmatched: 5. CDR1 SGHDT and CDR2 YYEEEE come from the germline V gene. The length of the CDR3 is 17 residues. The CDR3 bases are TGTGCCAGCAGCTCCCTCGGACTAGCGGGGGGCACAGATACGCAGTATTTT. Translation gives CASSSLGLAGGTDTQYF.

CDR3 loop: CASSPPGETQYF. The CDR3 bases are TGTGCCAGCAGCCCGCCGGGAGAGACCCAGTACTTC. J is TRBJ2-5 and V is TRBV7-8, with unresolved D. V lost 5 bases and J 4 bases, leaving 8 bases between the germline ends. The CDR3 extends over 12 amino acids. CDR1 is SGHVS and CDR2 is FQNEAQ in the germline V gene.

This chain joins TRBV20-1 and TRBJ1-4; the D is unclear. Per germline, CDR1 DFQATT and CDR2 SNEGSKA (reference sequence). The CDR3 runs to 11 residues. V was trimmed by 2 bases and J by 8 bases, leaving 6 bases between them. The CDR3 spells CSARSGEKLFF. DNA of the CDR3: TGCAGTGCTAGATCGGGAGAAAAACTGTTTTTT.

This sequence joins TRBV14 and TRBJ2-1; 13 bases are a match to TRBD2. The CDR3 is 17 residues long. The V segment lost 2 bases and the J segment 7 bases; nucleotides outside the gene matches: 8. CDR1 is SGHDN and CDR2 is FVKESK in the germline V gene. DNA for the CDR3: TGTGCCAGCAGCCAACGGACTAGCGGGAGCCTGTGGAATGAGCAGTTCTTC. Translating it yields CASSQRTSGSLWNEQFF.

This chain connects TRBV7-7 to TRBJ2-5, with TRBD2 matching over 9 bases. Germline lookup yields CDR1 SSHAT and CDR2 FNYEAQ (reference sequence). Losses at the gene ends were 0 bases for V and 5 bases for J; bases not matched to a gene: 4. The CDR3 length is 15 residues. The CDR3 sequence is CASSLASGSGETQYF. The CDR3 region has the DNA TGTGCCAGCAGCTTAGCTAGCGGGAGCGGTGAGACCCAGTACTTC.

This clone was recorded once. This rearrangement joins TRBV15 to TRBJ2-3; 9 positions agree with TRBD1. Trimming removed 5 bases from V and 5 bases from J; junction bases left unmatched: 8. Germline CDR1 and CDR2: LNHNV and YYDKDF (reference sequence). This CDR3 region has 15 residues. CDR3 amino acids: CATSSRDRVLDTQYF. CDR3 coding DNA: TGTGCCACCAGCTCCCGGGACAGGGTTTTAGATACGCAGTATTTT.

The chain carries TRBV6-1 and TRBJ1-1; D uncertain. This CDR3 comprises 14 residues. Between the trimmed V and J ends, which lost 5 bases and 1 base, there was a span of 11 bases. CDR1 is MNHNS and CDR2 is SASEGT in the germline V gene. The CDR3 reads CASSTSDTNTEAFF. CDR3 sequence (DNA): TGTGCCAGCAGTACCTCAGACACGAACACTGAAGCTTTCTTT.

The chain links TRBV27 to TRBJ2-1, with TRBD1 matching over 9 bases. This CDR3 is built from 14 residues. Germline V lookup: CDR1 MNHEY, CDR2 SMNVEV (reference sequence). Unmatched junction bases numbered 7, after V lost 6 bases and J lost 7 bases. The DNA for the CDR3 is TGTGCCAGCAGGCGCCGGGACAGGGATAATGAGCAGTTCTTC. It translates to CASRRRDRDNEQFF.

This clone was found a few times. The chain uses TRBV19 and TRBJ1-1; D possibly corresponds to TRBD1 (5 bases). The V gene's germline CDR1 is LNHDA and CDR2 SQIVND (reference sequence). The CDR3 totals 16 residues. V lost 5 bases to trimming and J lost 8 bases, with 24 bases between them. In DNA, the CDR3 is TGTGCCAGTAGTGTTCACCCGGGACTGGAGAGATTAGAAGCTTTCTTT. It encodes CASSVHPGLERLEAFF.

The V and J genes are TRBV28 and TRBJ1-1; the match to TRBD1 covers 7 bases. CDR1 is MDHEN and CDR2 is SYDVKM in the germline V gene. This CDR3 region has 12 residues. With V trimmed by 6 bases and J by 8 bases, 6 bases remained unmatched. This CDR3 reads CASRTTGIEAFF. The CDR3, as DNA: TGTGCCAGCAGAACGACAGGGATAGAAGCTTTCTTT.

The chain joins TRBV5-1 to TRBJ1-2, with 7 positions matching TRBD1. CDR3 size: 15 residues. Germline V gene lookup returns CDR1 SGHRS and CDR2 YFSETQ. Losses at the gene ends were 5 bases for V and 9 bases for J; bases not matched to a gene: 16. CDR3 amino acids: CASRPTGTERYSYTF. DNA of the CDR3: TGCGCCAGCAGGCCTACCGGGACAGAGAGGTATAGCTACACCTTC. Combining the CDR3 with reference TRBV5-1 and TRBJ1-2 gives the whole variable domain KAGVTQTPRYLIKTRGQQVTLSCSPISGHRSVSWYQQTPGQGLQFLFEYFSETQRNKGNFPGRFSGRQFSNSRSEMNVSTLELGDSALYLCASRPTGTERYSYTFGSGTRLTVV.

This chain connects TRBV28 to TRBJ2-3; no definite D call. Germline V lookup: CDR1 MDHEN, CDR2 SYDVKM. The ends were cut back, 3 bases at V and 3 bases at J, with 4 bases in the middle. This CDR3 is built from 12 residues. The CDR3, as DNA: TGTGCCAGCAGTTTCCAAACAGATACGCAGTATTTT. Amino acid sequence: CASSFQTDTQYF.

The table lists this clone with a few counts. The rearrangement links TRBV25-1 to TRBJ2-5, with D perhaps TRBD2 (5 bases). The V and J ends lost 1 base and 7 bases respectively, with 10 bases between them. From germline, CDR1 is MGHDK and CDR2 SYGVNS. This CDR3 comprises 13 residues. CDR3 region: CASSESGIGTQYF. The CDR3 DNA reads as TGTGCCAGCAGTGAATCGGGGATCGGGACCCAGTACTTC.